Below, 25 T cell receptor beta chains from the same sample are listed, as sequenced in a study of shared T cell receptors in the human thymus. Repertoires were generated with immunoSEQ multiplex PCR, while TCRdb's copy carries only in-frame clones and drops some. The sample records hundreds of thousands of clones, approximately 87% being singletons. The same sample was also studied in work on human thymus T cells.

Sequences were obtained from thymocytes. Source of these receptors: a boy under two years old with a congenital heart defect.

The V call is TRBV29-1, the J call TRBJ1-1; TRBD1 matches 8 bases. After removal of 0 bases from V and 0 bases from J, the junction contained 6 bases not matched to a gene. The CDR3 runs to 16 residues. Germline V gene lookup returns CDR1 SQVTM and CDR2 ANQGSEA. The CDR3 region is CSVEEARGLMNTEAFF. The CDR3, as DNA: TGCAGCGTTGAAGAGGCCAGGGGGCTAATGAACACTGAAGCTTTCTTT.

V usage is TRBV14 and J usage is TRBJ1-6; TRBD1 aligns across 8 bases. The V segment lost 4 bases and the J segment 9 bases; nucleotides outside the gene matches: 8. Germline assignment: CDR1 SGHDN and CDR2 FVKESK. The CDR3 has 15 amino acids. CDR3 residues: CASSLRQGRVSPLHF. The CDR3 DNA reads TGTGCCAGCAGCCTTAGACAGGGGCGGGTTTCACCCCTCCACTTT.

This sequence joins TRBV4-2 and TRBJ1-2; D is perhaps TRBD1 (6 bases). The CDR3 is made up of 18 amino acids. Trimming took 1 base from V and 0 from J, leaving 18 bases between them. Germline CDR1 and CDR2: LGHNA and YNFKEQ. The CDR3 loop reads CASSQVTGGGGANYGYTF. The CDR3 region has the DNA TGTGCCAGCAGCCAAGTAACTGGAGGGGGAGGGGCTAACTATGGCTACACCTTC.

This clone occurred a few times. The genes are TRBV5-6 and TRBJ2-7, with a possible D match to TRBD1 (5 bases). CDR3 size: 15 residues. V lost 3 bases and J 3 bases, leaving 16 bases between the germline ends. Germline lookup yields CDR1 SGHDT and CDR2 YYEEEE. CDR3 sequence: CASSCSDRPFYEQYF. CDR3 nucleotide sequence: TGTGCCAGCAGCTGCTCTGACAGACCATTCTACGAGCAGTACTTC.

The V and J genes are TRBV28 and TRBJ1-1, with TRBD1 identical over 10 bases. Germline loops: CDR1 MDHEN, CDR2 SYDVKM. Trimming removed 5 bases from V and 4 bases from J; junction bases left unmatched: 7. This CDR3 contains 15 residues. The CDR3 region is CASSPQDRGFTEAFF. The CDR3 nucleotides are TGTGCCAGCAGTCCCCAGGACAGGGGGTTCACTGAAGCTTTCTTT.

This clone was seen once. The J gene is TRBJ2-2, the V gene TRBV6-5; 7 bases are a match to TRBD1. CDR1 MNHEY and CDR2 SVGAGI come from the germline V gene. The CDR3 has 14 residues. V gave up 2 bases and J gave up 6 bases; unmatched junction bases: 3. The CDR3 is CASSYPQGAGELFF. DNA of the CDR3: TGTGCCAGCAGTTACCCTCAGGGGGCCGGGGAGCTGTTTTTT.

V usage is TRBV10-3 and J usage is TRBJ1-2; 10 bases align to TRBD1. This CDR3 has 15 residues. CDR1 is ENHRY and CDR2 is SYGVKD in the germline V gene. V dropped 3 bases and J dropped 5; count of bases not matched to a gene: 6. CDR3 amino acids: CAISDWDRGGYGYTF. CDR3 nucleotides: TGTGCCATCAGTGACTGGGACAGGGGAGGGTATGGCTACACCTTC.

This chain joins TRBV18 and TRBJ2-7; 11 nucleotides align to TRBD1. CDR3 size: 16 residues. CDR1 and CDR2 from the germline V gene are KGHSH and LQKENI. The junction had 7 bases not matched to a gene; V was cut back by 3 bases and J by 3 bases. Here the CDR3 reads CASSPDRGPYFYEQYF. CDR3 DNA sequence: TGTGCCAGCTCACCGGACAGGGGGCCATACTTCTACGAGCAGTACTTC.

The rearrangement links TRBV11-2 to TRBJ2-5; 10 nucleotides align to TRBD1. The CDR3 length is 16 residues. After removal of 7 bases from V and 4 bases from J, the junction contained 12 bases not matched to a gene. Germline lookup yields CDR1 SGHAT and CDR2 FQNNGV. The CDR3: CASIMRGDRGTETQYF. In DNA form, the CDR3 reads TGTGCCAGCATAATGCGTGGGGACAGGGGTACAGAGACCCAGTACTTC.

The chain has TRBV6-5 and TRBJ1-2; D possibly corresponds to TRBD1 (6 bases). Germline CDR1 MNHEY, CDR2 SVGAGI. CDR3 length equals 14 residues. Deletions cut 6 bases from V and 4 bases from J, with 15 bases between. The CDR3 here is CASRWTRGGYGYTF. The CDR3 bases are TGTGCCAGCAGATGGACCAGGGGCGGCTATGGCTACACCTTC.

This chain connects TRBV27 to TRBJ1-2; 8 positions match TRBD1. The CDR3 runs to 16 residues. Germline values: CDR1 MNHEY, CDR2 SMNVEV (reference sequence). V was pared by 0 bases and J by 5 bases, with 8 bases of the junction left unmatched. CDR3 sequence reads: CASSLSTRTGPYGYTF. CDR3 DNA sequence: TGTGCCAGCAGTTTATCTACCCGGACAGGGCCTTATGGCTACACCTTC.

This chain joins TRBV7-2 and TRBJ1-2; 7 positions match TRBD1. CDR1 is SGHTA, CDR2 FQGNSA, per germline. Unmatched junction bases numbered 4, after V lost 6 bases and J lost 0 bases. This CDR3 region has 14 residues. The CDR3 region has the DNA TGTGCCAGCAGGTGGGGACAGCCTAACTATGGCTACACCTTC. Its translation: CASRWGQPNYGYTF. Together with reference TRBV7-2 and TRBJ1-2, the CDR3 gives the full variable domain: GAGVSQSPSNKVTEKGKDVELRCDPISGHTALYWYRQSLGQGLEFLIYFQGNSAPDKSGLPSDRFSAERTGGSVSTLTIQRTQQEDSAVYLCASRWGQPNYGYTFGSGTRLTVV.

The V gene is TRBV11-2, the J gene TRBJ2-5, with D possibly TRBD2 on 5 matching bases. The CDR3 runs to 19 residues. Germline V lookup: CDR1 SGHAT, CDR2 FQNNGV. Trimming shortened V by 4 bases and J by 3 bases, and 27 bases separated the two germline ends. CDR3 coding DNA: TGTGCCAGCAGCTGGGCGGGTAGTTCGCCGATTACGCTTAAAGAGACCCAGTACTTC. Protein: CASSWAGSSPITLKETQYF.

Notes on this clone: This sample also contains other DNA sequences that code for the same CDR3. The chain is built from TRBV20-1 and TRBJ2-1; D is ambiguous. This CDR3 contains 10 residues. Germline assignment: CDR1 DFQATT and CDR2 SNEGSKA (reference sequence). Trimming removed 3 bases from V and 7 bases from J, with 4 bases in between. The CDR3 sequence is CSARTNEQFF. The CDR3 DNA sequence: TGCAGTGCTAGGACTAATGAGCAGTTCTTC.

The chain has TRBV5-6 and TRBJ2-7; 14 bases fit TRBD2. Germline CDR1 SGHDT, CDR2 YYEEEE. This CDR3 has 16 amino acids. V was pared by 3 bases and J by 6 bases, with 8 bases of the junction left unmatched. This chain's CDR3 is CASSSRTSGGPFEQYF. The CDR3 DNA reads TGTGCCAGCAGCTCGAGGACTAGCGGGGGGCCCTTCGAGCAGTACTTC.

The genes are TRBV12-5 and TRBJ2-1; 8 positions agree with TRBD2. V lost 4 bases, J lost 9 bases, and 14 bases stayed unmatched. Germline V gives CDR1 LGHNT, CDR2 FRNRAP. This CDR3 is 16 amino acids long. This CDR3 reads CASGSQAGAPVVEQFF. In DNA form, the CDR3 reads TGTGCTAGTGGTTCCCAAGCGGGAGCCCCGGTTGTTGAGCAGTTCTTC.

CDR3 DNA sequence: TGTGCCAGCAGCCTCCCGACAGGCTACGAGCAGTACTTC. The encoded protein is CASSLPTGYEQYF. The genes are TRBV7-8 and TRBJ2-7, with D possibly being TRBD1 (6 bases). This CDR3 spans 13 amino acids. Deletions cut 5 bases from V and 3 bases from J, with 11 bases between. Germline loops: CDR1 SGHVS, CDR2 FQNEAQ.

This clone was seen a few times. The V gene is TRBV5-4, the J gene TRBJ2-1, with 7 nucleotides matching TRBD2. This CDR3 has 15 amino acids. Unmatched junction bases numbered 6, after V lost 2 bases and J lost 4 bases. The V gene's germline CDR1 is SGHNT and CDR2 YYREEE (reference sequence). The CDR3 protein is CASSFRTSGYNEQFF. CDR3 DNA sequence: TGTGCCAGCAGCTTTCGGACTAGTGGGTACAATGAGCAGTTCTTC.

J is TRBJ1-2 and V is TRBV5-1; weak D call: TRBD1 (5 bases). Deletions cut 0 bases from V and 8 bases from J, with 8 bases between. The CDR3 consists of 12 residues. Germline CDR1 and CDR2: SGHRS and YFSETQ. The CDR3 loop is CASSLEGWGYTF. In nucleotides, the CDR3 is TGCGCCAGCAGCTTGGAGGGGTGGGGCTACACCTTC.

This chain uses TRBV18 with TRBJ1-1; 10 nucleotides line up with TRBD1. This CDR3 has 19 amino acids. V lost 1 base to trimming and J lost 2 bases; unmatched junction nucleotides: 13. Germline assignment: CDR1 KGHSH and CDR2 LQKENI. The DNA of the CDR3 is TGTGCCAGCTCACCACAGTACCCCGGGACAGGGGCCCCAAACACTGAAGCTTTCTTT. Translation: CASSPQYPGTGAPNTEAFF. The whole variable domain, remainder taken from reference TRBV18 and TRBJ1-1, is NAGVMQNPRHLVRRRGQEARLRCSPMKGHSHVYWYRQLPEEGLKFMVYLQKENIIDESGMPKERFSAEFPKEGPSILRIQQVVRGDSAAYFCASSPQYPGTGAPNTEAFFGQGTRLTVV.

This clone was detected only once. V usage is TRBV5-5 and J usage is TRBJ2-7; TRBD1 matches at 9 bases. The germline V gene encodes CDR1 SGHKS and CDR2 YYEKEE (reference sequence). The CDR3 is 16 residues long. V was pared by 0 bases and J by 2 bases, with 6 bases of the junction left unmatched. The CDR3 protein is CASSLGRDREAYEQYF. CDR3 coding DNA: TGTGCCAGCAGCTTGGGCCGGGACAGGGAGGCCTACGAGCAGTACTTC. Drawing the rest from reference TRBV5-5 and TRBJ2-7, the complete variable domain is DAGVTQSPTHLIKTRGQQVTLRCSPISGHKSVSWYQQVLGQGPQFIFQYYEKEERGRGNFPDRFSARQFPNYSSELNVNALLLGDSALYLCASSLGRDREAYEQYFGPGTRLTVT.

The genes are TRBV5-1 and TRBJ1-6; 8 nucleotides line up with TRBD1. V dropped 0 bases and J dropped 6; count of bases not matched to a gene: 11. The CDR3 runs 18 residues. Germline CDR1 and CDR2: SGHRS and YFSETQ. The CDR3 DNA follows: TGCGCCAGCAGCTTGGTGGGGGGACAGGTAATTTGTAATTCACCCCTCCACTTT. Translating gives CASSLVGGQVICNSPLHF.

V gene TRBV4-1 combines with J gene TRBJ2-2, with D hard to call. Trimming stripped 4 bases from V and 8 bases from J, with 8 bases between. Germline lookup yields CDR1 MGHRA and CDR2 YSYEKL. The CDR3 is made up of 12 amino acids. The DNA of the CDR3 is TGCGCCAGCAGCCCGTTCCCGGGGGAGCTGTTTTTT. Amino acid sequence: CASSPFPGELFF.

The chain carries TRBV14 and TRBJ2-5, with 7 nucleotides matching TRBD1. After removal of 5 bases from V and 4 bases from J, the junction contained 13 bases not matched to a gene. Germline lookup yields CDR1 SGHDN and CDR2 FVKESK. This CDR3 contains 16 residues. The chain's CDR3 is CASSSQDRECRETQYF. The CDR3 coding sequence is TGTGCCAGCAGCTCCCAAGACAGGGAATGTAGAGAGACCCAGTACTTC.

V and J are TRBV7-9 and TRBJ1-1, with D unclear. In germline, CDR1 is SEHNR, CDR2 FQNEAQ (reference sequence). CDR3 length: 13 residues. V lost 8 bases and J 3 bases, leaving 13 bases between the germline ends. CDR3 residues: CASRGTLDTEAFF. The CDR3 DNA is TGTGCCAGCCGGGGAACATTGGACACTGAAGCTTTCTTT. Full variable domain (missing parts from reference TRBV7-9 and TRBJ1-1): DTGVSQNPRHKITKRGQNVTFRCDPISEHNRLYWYRQTLGQGPEFLTYFQNEAQLEKSRLLSDRFSAERPKGSFSTLEIQRTEQGDSAMYLCASRGTLDTEAFFGQGTRLTVV.